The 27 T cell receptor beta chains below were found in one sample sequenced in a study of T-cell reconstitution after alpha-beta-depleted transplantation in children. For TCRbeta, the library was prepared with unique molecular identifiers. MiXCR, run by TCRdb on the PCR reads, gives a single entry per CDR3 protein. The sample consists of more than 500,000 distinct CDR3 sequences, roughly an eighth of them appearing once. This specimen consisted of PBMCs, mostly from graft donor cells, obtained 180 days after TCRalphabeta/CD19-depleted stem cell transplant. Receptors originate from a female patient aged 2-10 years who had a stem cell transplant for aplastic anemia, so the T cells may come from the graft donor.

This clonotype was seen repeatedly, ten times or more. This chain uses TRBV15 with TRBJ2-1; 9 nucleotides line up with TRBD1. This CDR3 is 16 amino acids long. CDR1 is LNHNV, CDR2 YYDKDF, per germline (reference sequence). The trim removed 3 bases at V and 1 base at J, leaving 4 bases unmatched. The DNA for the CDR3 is TGTGCCACCAGCAGGGCCGGGACAGGGTCCTACAATGAGCAGTTCTTC. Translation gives CATSRAGTGSYNEQFF.

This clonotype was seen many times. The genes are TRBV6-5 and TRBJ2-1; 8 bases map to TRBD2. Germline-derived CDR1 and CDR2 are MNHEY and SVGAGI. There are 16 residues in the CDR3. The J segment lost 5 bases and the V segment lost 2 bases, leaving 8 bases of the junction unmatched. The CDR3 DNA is TGTGCCAGCAGTTACCAGGGACTAGGAATCAACAATGAGCAGTTCTTC. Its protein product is CASSYQGLGINNEQFF.

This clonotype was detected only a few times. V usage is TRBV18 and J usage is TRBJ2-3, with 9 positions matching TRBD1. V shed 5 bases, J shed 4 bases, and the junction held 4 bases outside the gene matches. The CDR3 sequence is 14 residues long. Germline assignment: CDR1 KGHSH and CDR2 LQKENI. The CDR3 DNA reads TGTGCCAGCTCAACTAACAGGGGGCCAGATACGCAGTATTTT. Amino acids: CASSTNRGPDTQYF.

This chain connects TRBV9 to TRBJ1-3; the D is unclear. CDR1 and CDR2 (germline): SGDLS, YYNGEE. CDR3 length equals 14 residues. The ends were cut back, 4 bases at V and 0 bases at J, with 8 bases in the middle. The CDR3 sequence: CASSNALSGNTIYF. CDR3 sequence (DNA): TGTGCCAGCAGCAACGCCCTCTCTGGAAACACCATATATTTT.

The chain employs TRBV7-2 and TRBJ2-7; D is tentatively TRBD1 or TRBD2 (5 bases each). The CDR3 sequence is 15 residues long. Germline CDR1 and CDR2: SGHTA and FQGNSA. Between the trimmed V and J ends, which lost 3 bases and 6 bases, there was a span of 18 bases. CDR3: CASSLVGAGSGEQYV. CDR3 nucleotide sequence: TGTGCCAGCAGCTTGGTCGGGGCAGGGTCTGGCGAGCAGTACGTC.

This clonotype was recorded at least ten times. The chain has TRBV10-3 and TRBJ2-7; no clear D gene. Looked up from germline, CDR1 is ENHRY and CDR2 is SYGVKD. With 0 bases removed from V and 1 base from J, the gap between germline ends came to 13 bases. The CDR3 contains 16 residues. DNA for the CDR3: TGTGCCATCAGTGAGTCTGCTCGGAAAGAGTCCTACGAGCAGTACTTC. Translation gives CAISESARKESYEQYF.

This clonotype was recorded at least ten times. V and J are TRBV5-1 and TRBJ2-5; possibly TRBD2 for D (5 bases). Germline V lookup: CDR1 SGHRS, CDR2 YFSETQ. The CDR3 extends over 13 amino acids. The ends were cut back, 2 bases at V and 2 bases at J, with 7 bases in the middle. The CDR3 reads CASSLRTQETQYF. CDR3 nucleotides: TGCGCCAGCAGCTTAAGGACTCAAGAGACCCAGTACTTC.

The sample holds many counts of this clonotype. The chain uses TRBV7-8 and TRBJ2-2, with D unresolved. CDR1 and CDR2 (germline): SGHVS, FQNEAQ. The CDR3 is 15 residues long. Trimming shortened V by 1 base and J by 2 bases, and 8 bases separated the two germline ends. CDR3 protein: CASSLGRINTGELFF. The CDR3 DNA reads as TGTGCCAGCAGCTTAGGACGGATCAACACCGGGGAGCTGTTTTTT.

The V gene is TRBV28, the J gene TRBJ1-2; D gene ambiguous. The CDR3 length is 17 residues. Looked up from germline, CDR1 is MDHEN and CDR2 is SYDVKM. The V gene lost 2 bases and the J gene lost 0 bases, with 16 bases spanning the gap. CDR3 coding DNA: TGTGCCAGCAGTTTACGACCGGGCGCCAAAGCTAACTATGGCTACACCTTC. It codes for CASSLRPGAKANYGYTF.

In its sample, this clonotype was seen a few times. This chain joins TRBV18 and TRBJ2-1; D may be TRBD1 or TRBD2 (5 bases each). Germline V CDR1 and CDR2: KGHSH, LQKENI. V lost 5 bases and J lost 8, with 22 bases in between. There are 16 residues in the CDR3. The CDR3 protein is CASSASTSGGLDEQFF. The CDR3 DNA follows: TGTGCCAGCTCAGCGTCAACTAGTGGGGGTTTGGATGAGCAGTTCTTC.

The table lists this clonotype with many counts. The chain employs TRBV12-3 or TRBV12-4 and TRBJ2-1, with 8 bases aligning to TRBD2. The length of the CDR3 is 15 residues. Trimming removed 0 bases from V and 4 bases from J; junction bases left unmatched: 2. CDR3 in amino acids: CASSLALAVYNEQFF. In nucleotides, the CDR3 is TGTGCCAGCAGTTTAGCACTAGCGGTTTACAATGAGCAGTTCTTC.

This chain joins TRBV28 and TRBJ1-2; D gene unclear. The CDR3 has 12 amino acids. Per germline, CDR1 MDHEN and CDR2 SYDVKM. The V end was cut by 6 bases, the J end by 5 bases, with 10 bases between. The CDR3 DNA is TGTGCCAGCAGCTGGGCGATGTATGGCTACACCTTC. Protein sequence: CASSWAMYGYTF.

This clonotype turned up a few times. The CDR3 region has the DNA TGTGCCAGCAGTTTTTCCTACAGGGGGCATCAAGAGACCCAGTACTTC. Protein sequence: CASSFSYRGHQETQYF. This chain links TRBV28 with TRBJ2-5; 9 positions match TRBD1. The germline gives CDR1 MDHEN, CDR2 SYDVKM. V shed 3 bases and J 2 bases; nucleotides not matched to a gene: 7. This CDR3 region has 16 residues.

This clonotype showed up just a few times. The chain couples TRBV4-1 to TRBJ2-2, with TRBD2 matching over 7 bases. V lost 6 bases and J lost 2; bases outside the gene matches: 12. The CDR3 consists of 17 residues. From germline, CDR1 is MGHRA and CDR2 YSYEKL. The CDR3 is CASSRTPSGANTGELFF. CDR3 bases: TGCGCCAGCAGTCGGACTCCCAGCGGGGCTAACACCGGGGAGCTGTTTTTT.

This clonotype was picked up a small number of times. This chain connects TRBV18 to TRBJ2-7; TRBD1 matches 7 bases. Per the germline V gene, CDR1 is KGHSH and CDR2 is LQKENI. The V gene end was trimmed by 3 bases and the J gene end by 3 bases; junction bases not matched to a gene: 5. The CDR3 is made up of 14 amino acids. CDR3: CASSPGTVIYEQYV. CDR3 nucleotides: TGTGCCAGCTCACCCGGGACAGTGATCTACGAGCAGTACGTC.

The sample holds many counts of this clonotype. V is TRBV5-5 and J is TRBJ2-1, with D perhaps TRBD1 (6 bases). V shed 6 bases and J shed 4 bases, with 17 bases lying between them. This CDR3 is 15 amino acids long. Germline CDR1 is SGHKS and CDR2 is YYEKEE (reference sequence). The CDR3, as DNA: TGTGCCAGCAAATTCAGGGGCGCAGAATACAATGAGCAGTTCTTC. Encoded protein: CASKFRGAEYNEQFF.

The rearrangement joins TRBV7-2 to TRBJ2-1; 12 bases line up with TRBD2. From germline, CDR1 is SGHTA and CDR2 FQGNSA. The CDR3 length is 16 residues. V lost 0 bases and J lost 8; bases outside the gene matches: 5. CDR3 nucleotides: TGTGCCAGCAGCTTAGCCAGACTAGCGGGAGCCCATGAGCAGTTCTTC. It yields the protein CASSLARLAGAHEQFF.

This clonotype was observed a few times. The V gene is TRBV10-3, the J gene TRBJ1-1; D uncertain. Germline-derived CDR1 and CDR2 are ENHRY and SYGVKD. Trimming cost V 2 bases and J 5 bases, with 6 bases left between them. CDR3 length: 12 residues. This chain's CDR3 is CAISELGTEAFF. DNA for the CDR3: TGTGCCATCAGTGAGCTGGGAACTGAAGCTTTCTTT.

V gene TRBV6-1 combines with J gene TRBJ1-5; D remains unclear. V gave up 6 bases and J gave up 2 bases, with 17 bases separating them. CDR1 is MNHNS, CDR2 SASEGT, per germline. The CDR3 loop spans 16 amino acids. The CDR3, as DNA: TGTGCCAGCAGCCCTCTCCGGGCCCCGGGCAATCAGCCCCAGCATTTT. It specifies CASSPLRAPGNQPQHF.

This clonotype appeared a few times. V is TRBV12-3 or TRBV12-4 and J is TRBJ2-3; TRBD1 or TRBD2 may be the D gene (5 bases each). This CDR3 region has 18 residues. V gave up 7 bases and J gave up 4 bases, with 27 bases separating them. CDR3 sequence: CASIPGPLAEVPPDTQYF. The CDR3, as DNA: TGTGCCAGCATCCCGGGACCGTTGGCGGAGGTCCCCCCAGATACGCAGTATTTT.

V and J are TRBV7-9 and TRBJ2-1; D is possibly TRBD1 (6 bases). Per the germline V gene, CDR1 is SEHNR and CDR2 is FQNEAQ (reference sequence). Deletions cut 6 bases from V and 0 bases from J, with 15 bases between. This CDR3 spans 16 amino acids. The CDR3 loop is CASRPRGPSSYNEQFF. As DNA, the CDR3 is TGTGCCAGCAGACCCAGGGGCCCGAGCTCCTACAATGAGCAGTTCTTC. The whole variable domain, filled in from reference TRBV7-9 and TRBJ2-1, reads DTGVSQNPRHKITKRGQNVTFRCDPISEHNRLYWYRQTLGQGPEFLTYFQNEAQLEKSRLLSDRFSAERPKGSFSTLEIQRTEQGDSAMYLCASRPRGPSSYNEQFFGPGTRLTVL.

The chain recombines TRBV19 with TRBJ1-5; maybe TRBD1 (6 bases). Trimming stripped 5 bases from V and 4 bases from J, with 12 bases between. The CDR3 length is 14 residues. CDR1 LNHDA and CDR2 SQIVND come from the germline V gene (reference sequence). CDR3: CASSPWQGNQPQHF. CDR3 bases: TGTGCCAGTAGTCCGTGGCAGGGGAATCAGCCCCAGCATTTT.

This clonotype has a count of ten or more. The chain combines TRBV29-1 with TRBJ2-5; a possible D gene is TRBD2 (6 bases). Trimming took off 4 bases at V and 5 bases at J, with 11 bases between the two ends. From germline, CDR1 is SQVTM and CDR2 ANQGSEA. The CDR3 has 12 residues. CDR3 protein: CSVVLGLETQYF. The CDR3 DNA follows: TGCAGCGTTGTTTTGGGACTCGAGACCCAGTACTTC.

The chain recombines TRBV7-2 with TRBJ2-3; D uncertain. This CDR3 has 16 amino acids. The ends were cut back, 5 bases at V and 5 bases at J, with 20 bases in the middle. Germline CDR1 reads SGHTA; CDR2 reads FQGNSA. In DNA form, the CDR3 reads TGTGCCAGCAGCCCCAACCAAGACCTGTACAGAGATACGCAGTATTTT. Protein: CASSPNQDLYRDTQYF.

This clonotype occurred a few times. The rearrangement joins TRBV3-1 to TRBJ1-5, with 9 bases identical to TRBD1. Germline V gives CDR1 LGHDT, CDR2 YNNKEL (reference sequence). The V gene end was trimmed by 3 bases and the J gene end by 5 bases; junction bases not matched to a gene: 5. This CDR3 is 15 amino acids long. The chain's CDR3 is CASSQADRGHQPQHF. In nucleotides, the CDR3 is TGTGCCAGCAGCCAGGCGGACAGGGGACATCAGCCCCAGCATTTT.

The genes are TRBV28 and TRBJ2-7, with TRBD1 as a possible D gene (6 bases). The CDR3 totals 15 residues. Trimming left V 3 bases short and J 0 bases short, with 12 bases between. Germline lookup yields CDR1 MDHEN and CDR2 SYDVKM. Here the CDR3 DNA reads TGTGCCAGCAGTTTTTCGGACAGCCACTCCTACGAGCAGTACGTC. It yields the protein CASSFSDSHSYEQYV.

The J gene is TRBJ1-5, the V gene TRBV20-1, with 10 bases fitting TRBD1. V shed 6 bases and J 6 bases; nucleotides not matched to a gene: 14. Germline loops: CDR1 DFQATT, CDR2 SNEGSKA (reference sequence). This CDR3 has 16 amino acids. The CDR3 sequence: CSAGPAGQGVGQPQHF. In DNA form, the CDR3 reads TGCAGTGCCGGTCCCGCCGGACAGGGGGTAGGTCAGCCCCAGCATTTT.